This T cell receptor (beta chain) is drawn from a study of graft-versus-host responses after intestinal transplantation. With 7 bases clipped from V and 0 bases from J, the junction kept 7 bases outside the gene matches. CDR3 length equals 16 residues. CDR1 is SGDLS, CDR2 YYNGEE, per germline. Each mixed lymphocyte reaction held around 200,000 CFSE-labeled responders and around 200,000 irradiated violet-dye-labeled stimulators. Repertoires were generated with immunoSEQ multiplex PCR, while TCRdb's copy carries only in-frame clones and drops some. The sample carries under 20,000 clones, roughly 40% recorded once.

The material sequenced was alloreactive CD4+ T cells from a mixed lymphocyte reaction culture, taken before transplantation. Stated subset: CFSE-low proliferating T cells sorted from approximately 6-day pre-transplant mixed lymphocyte reaction (GvH or HvG direction). This chain connects TRBV9 to TRBJ2-6; TRBD2 agrees at 7 bases. This clonotype was obtained from a human patient who was an organ donor for intestinal transplantation. The CDR3 DNA follows: TGTGCCAGCGGGGGGAGGGTAGTCTCTGGGGCCAACGTCCTGACTTTC. Translated: CASGGRVVSGANVLTF.